This TCR beta chain was documented in a study of CD4 and CD8 cells across lung adenocarcinoma regions. Germline CDR1 and CDR2: MNHEY and SMNVEV (reference sequence). The CDR3 has 13 residues. Each CDR3 protein is one row after TCRdb ran MiXCR on the PCR reads. The sample lists about 27,000 distinct CDR3 sequences; about 50% were seen once. Samples came from patients with localized non-small cell lung adenocarcinoma. The sample taken for sequencing was CD8+ T cells from the center of a lung tumor. The chain joins TRBV27 to TRBJ2-4, with a tentative D call TRBD2 (5 bases). The DNA matches TRBJ2-1 better at its end, which makes the J call doubtful. The source of this sequence is a male donor with lung adenocarcinoma. The CD4 and CD8 labels of this study may be unreliable. This CDR3 reads CASSSDWVDEQFF. Written as DNA, the CDR3 is TGTGCCAGCAGTTCGGACTGGGTGGATGAGCAGTTCTTC.